The TCR beta chain described here comes from a study of cytomegalovirus exposure and HLA in healthy donors. General study results and limits: Analyses of presence/absence relied on an assumption of roughly uniform sequencing depth across donors. Many donors shared some public TCRs, even though most TCR sequences were rare. In an earlier analysis, about 87% or about 30%: the productive usage of most TCR beta V segments.

Trimming removed 1 base from V and 1 base from J, with 11 bases in between. CDR1 is MDHEN and CDR2 is SYDVKM in the germline V gene. This CDR3 has 15 amino acids. To note about this clone: Its antigen is undetermined.

Both 60 Vbeta primers and 13 Jbeta primers went into the PCR. Per the original methods: There were tens of millions of unique TCR beta chains by a later count, and about 12 million of them were shared. Clones were sequenced by immunoSEQ multiplex PCR, and TCRdb holds only the in-frame ones, with some missing. That table furnishes V, J and clone size, whereas the DNA furnished D and trimming. Its table records tens of thousands of clones. The sequence was obtained from a man aged 45-65 years in good health and CMV-seronegative. This chain links TRBV28 with TRBJ2-7; D is uncertain. Sequencing was done on a sample of PBMCs. In nucleotides, the CDR3 is TGTGCCAGCAGTTTATATTCAGGATTGTCCTACGAGCAGTACTTC. Protein sequence: CASSLYSGLSYEQYF.